This entry lists 4 T cell receptor beta chains sequenced from one sample in a study of beta chain features in type 1 diabetes. The sequenced template was cDNA made from the entire isolated RNA. The table came from immunoSEQ multiplex PCR; TCRdb's copy has only in-frame clones and leaves some out. The data hold approximately 330,000 clones, with 9.5% to 11% observed a single time. Sequencing input: naive CD4+ T cells from blood. The receptors were gathered from a woman aged 25 to 39 in good health.

V and J are TRBV5-1 and TRBJ1-2; 7 nucleotides align to TRBD1. V lost 5 bases and J lost 5; bases outside the gene matches: 9. Germline V gene data show CDR1 as SGHRS and CDR2 as YFSETQ. This CDR3 has 14 residues. CDR3 sequence reads: CASRREQGNYGYTF. The CDR3, as DNA: TGCGCCAGCAGGAGAGAACAGGGGAATTATGGCTACACCTTC.

This clone was counted between two and nine times. The chain combines TRBV7-2 with TRBJ1-5; D is ambiguous. Trimming took off 5 bases at V and 0 bases at J, with 17 bases between the two ends. The CDR3 sequence is 17 residues long. The V gene's germline CDR1 is SGHTA and CDR2 FQGNSA. Here the CDR3 reads CASSPYLGRHSNQPQHF. In DNA, the CDR3 is TGTGCCAGCAGCCCGTACTTGGGCAGGCATAGCAATCAGCCCCAGCATTTT.

The rearrangement joins TRBV29-1 to TRBJ2-1; possibly TRBD2 for D (6 bases). CDR3 length: 14 amino acids. From germline, CDR1 is SQVTM and CDR2 ANQGSEA. Trimming pared 2 bases from V and 4 bases from J, leaving 12 bases between. In nucleotides, the CDR3 is TGCAGCGTTGAATCCCTAGCGTGGTACAATGAGCAGTTCTTC. Protein: CSVESLAWYNEQFF.

The chain has TRBV6-5 and TRBJ2-3, with 8 bases lining up with TRBD2. Germline lookup yields CDR1 MNHEY and CDR2 SVGAGI. The ends lost 7 bases at V and 3 bases at J; junction bases unmatched: 6. The length of the CDR3 is 14 residues. The CDR3 sequence: CASTLRGGTDTQYF. CDR3 DNA sequence: TGTGCCAGCACTCTTCGGGGGGGGACAGATACGCAGTATTTT.